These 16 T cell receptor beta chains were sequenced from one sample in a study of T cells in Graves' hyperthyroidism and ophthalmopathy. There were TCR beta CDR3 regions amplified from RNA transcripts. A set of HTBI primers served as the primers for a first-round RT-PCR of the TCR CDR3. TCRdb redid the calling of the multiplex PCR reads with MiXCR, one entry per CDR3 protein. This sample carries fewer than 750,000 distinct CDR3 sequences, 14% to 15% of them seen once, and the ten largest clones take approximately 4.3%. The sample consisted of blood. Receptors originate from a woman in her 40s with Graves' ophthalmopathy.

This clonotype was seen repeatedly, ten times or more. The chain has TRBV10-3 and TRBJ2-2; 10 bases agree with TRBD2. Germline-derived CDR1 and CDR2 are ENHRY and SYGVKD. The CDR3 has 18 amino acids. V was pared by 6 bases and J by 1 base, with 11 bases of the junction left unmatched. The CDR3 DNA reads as TGTGCCATCAGGAGGGGGACTAGCGAACTGCTGAACACCGGGGAGCTGTTTTTT. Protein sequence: CAIRRGTSELLNTGELFF.

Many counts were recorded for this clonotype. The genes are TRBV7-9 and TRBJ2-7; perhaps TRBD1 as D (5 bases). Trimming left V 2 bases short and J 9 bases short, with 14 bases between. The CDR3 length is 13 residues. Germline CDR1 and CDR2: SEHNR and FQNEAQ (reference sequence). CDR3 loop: CASSLSQGSGQYF. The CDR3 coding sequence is TGTGCCAGCAGCTTATCCCAGGGATCCGGGCAGTACTTC.

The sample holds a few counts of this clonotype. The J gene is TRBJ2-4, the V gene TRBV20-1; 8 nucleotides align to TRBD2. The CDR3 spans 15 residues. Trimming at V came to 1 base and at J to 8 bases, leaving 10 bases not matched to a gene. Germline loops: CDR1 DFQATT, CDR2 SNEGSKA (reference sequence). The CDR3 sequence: CSARVASGLNHIQYF. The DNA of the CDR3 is TGCAGTGCTAGAGTTGCTAGCGGGCTAAACCACATTCAGTACTTC.

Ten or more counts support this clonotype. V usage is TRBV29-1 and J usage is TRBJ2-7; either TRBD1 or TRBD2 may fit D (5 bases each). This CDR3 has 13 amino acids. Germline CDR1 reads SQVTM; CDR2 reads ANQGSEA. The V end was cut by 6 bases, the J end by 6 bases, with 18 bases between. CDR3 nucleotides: TGCAGCGTGATTCCTCTGGGGGTAGGCGAGCAGTACTTC. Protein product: CSVIPLGVGEQYF.

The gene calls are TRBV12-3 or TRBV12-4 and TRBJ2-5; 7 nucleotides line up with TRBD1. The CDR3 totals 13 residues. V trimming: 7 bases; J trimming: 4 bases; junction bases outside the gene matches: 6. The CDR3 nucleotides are TGTGCCAGCAATGACCGACAGGGAGAGACCCAGTACTTC. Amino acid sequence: CASNDRQGETQYF.

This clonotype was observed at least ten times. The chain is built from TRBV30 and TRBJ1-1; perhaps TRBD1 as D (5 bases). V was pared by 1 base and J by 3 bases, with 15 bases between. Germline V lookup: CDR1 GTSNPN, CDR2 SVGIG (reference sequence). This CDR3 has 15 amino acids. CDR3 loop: CAWSADQGEDTEAFF. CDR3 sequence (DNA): TGTGCCTGGAGTGCCGACCAGGGAGAGGACACTGAAGCTTTCTTT.

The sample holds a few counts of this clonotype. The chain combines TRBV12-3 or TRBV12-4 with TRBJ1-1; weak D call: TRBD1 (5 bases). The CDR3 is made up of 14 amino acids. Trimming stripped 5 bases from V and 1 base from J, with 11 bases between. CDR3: CASSPDTWNTEAFF. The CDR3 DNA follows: TGTGCCAGCAGTCCGGACACATGGAACACTGAAGCTTTCTTT.

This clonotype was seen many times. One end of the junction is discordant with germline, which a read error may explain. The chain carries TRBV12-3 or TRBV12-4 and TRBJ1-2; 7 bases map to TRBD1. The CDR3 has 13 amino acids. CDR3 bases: TGTGCCGGCAGTTTGGTACAGGGGAATGGCTACACCTTC. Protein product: CAGSLVQGNGYTF.

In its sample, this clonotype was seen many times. The CDR3 DNA is TGTGCCAGCAGACTGGGGCAACAGGTGAGCACCGGGGAGCTGTTTTTT. It codes for CASRLGQQVSTGELFF. The rearrangement uses TRBV28 and TRBJ2-2, with D tentatively TRBD1 (5 bases). The CDR3 has 16 amino acids. Germline lookup yields CDR1 MDHEN and CDR2 SYDVKM. Trimming removed 6 bases at V and 4 bases at J, with 18 bases between. The variable domain in full, with the rest retrieved from reference TRBV28 and TRBJ2-2, is DVKVTQSSRYLVKRTGEKVFLECVQDMDHENMFWYRQDPGLGLRLIYFSYDVKMKEKGDIPEGYSVSREKKERFSLILESASTNQTSMYLCASRLGQQVSTGELFFGEGSRLTVL.

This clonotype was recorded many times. The CDR3 is CASRDSENTEAFF. Here the CDR3 DNA reads TGTGCCAGCAGGGACAGCGAGAACACTGAAGCTTTCTTT. The J gene is TRBJ1-1, the V gene TRBV6-1, with D possibly matching TRBD1 (6 bases). Trimming cost V 6 bases and J 1 base, with 9 bases left between them. Germline lookup yields CDR1 MNHNS and CDR2 SASEGT. The length of the CDR3 is 13 residues.

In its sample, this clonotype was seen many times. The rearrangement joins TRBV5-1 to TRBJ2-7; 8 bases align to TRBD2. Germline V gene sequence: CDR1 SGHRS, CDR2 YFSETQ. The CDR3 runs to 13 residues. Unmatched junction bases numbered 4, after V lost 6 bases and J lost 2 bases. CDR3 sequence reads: CASTPGGPYEQYF. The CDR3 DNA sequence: TGCGCCAGCACTCCGGGGGGGCCCTACGAGCAGTACTTC.

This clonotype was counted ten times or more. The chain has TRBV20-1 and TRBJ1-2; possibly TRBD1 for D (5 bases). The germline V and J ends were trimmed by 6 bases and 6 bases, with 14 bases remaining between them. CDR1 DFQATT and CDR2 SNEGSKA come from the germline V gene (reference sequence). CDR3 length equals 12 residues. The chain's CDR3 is CSAIGHYNGYTF. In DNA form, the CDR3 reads TGCAGTGCAATTGGACATTACAATGGCTACACCTTC.

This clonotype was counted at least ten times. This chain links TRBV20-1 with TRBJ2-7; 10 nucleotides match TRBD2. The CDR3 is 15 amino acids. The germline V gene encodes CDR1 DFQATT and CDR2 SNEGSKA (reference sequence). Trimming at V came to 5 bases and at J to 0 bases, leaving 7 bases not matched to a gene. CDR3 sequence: CSAGLAGALSYEQYF. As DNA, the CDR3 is TGCAGTGCTGGGCTAGCGGGGGCCCTCTCCTACGAGCAGTACTTC.

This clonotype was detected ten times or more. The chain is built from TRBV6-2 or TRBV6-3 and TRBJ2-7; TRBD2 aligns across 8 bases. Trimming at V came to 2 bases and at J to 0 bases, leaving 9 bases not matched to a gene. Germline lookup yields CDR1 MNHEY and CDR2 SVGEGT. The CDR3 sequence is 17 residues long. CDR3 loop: CASSYTFIGRASYEQYF. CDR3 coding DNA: TGTGCCAGCAGTTACACGTTCATCGGGAGGGCCTCCTACGAGCAGTACTTC.

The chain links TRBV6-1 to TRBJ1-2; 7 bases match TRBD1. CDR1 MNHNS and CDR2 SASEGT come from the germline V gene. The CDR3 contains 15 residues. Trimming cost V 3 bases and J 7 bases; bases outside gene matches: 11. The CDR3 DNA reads TGTGCCAGCAGTGACAGCTCCGGGACAGTTTCTGGCTACACCTTC. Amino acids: CASSDSSGTVSGYTF.

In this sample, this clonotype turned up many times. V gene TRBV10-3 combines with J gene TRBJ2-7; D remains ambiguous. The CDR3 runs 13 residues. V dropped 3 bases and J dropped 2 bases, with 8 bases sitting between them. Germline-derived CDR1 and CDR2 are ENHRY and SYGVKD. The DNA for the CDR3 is TGTGCCATCAGTGAAAAGTTTCCCTACGAGCAGTACTTC. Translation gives CAISEKFPYEQYF.